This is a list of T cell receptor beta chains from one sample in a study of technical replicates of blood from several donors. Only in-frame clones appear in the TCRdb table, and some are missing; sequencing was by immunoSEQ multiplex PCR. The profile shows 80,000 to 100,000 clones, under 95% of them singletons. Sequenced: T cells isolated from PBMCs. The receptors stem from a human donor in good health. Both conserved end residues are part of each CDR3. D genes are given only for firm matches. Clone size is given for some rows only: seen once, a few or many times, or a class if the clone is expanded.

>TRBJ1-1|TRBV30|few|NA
CAWSVYGTKAAAFF
TGTGCCTGGAGTGTGTATGGGACTAAGGCGGCGGCTTTCTTT
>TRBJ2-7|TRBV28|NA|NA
CASSRQTGFSYEQYF
TGTGCCAGCAGTCGCCAGACAGGTTTTAGCTACGAGCAGTACTTC
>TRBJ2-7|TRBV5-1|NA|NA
CASSFSRGLLSYEQYF
TGCGCCAGCAGCTTCTCAAGGGGTCTCCTTTCCTACGAGCAGTACTTC
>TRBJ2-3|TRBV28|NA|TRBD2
CATGTSGMGDTQYF
TGTGCCACCGGGACTAGCGGGATGGGAGATACGCAGTATTTT
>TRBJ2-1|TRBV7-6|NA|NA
CASTQDRSADPYNEQFF
TGTGCCAGCACCCAAGACCGGTCAGCGGACCCCTACAATGAGCAGTTCTTC
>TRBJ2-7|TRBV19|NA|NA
CASREGYEQYF
TGTGCCAGTAGGGAGGGATACGAGCAGTACTTC
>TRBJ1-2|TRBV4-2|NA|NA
CASSYNRGYTF
TGTGCCAGCAGCTATAATCGGGGCTACACCTTC
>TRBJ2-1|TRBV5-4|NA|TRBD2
CASSFGLAIDYNEQFF
TGTGCCAGCAGCTTTGGACTAGCGATAGACTACAATGAGCAGTTCTTC
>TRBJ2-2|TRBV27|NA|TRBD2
CASSRWAGVAGELFF
TGTGCCAGCAGTAGATGGGCGGGAGTGGCCGGGGAGCTGTTTTTT
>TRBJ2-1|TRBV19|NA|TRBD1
CATSWTGAQFF
TGTGCCACCTCCTGGACAGGGGCGCAGTTCTTC
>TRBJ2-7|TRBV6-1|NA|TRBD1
CASRGAGTGTGEQYF
TGTGCCAGCAGGGGAGCCGGGACAGGGACCGGCGAGCAGTACTTC
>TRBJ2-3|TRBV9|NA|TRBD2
CASSARLAVDTQYF
TGTGCCAGCAGCGCCCGACTAGCGGTAGATACGCAGTATTTT
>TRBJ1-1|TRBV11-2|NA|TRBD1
CASHVRDSRNTEAFF
TGTGCCAGCCATGTTAGGGACAGCCGTAACACTGAAGCTTTCTTT
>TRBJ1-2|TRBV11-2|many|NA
CASSLDRANYGYTF
TGTGCCAGCAGCTTGGACAGAGCTAACTATGGCTACACCTTC
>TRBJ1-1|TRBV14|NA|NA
CASSHWGLTDTEAFF
TGTGCCAGCAGCCATTGGGGGCTAACGGACACTGAAGCTTTCTTT
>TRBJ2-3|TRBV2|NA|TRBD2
CASSLAGVDTDTQYF
TGTGCCAGCAGTCTAGCGGGAGTCGACACAGATACGCAGTATTTT
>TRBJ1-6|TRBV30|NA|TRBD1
CAWSHTGTGVVPLHF
TGTGCCTGGAGCCACACCGGGACAGGGGTAGTACCCCTCCACTTT
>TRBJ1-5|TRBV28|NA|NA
CASMQGQGLIPQHF
TGTGCCAGCATGCAGGGCCAGGGCCTAATACCCCAGCATTTT
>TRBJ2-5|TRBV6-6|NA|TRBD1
CASSAGTGIKETQYF
TGTGCCAGCAGTGCCGGGACAGGGATTAAAGAGACCCAGTACTTC
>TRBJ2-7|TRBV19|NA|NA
CASSIERHSYEQYF
TGTGCCAGTAGTATAGAGCGGCACTCCTACGAGCAGTACTTC
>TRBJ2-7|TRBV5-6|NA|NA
CASSFGRSSYEQYF
TGTGCCAGCAGCTTCGGGAGATCCTCCTACGAGCAGTACTTC
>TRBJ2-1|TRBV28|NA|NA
CASSFSPANNEQFF
TGTGCCAGCAGTTTTAGCCCAGCCAACAATGAGCAGTTCTTC
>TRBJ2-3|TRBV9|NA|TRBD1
CASSGPLRQGRTDTQYF
TGTGCCAGCAGCGGACCCTTAAGACAGGGCCGAACAGATACGCAGTATTTT
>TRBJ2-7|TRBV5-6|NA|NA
CASSLAGGPNDGFLDEQYF
TGTGCCAGCAGCTTGGCTGGCGGTCCCAATGATGGCTTCTTGGACGAGCAGTACTTC
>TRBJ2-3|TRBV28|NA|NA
CASSFTGADTQYF
TGTGCCAGCAGTTTTACAGGCGCAGATACGCAGTATTTT
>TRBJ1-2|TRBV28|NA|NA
CASSLRLYGYTF
TGTGCCAGCAGTTTAAGACTTTATGGCTACACCTTC
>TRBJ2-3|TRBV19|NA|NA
CASNNRGTTSTDTQYF
TGTGCCAGTAATAATAGGGGCACTACTAGCACAGATACGCAGTATTTT
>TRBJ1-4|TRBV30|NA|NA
CAWSVQGGKLFF
TGTGCCTGGAGTGTACAGGGCGGAAAACTGTTTTTT
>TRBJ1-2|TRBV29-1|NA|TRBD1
CSVGSGQGTLNYGYTF
TGCAGCGTCGGAAGTGGACAGGGGACCCTCAACTATGGCTACACCTTC
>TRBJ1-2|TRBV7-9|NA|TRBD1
CASSHKTGANYGYTF
TGTGCCAGCAGCCACAAGACAGGGGCTAACTATGGCTACACCTTC
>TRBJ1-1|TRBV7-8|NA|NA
CASSLVGALNTEAFF
TGTGCCAGCAGCTTGGTAGGGGCCCTGAACACTGAAGCTTTCTTT
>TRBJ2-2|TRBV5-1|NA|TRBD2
CASSLLTGGPDTGELFF
TGCGCCAGCAGCTTGTTGACGGGAGGGCCCGACACCGGGGAGCTGTTTTTT
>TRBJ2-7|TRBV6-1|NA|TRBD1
CASSGLGQAASHEQYF
TGTGCCAGCAGTGGACTGGGACAGGCCGCGTCCCACGAGCAGTACTTC
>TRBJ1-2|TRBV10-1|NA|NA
CASSDRSVVVRTYGYTF
TGCGCCAGCAGCGACAGGTCCGTCGTGGTACGGACCTATGGCTACACCTTC
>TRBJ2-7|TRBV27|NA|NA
CASSSAGPAGLSYEQYF
TGTGCCAGCAGTTCCGCCGGACCGGCGGGGCTCTCCTACGAGCAGTACTTC
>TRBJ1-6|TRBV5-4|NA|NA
CASSLGWFRSPLHF
TGTGCCAGCAGCTTGGGATGGTTCCGGTCACCCCTCCACTTT
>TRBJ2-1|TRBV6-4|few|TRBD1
CASSDGTGGNEQFF
TGTGCCAGCAGTGACGGGACAGGGGGCAATGAGCAGTTCTTC
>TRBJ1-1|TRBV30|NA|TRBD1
CAWTGQGRTEAFF
TGTGCCTGGACTGGACAGGGGAGGACTGAAGCTTTCTTT
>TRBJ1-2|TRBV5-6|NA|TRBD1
CASSPGQGARYGYTF
TGTGCCAGCAGCCCCGGACAGGGGGCGCGGTATGGCTACACCTTC
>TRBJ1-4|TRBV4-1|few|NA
CASSHQGLANEKLFF
TGCGCCAGCAGCCACCAGGGATTGGCTAATGAAAAACTGTTTTTT